This note documents a single TCR beta chain sequence. No antigen is known for it. The V segment lost 0 bases and the J segment 5 bases; nucleotides outside the gene matches: 3. Germline CDR1 is LGHNA and CDR2 is YSLEER. CDR3 size: 16 residues. The donors were in the roughly 120-subject validation cohort; that cohort was separate from the roughly 620-subject first cohort. These data belong to a study of cytomegalovirus exposure and HLA in healthy donors. The study, taken as a whole, reports: Most observed TCR sequences were rare, whereas some public TCRs were detected in many donors. TCR beta chains numbering about 160 were designated cytomegalovirus-associated. The finding came from a later analysis; first-cohort TCR clusters tended to co-occur in the 120 or so validation repertoires.

Sequenced by immunoSEQ multiplex PCR; TCRdb stores in-frame clones only, minus some. The sample lists about 58,000 clones, about 92% occurring once. This chain uses TRBV4-3 with TRBJ2-2; 10 bases line up with TRBD2. Material: PBMCs. The TCR was taken from a man between 18 and 29 years old in good health and CMV-seronegative. In DNA form, the CDR3 reads TGCGCCAGCAGCCAAGAGATGGGACTAGCGACCGGGGAGCTGTTTTTT. Translation gives CASSQEMGLATGELFF.